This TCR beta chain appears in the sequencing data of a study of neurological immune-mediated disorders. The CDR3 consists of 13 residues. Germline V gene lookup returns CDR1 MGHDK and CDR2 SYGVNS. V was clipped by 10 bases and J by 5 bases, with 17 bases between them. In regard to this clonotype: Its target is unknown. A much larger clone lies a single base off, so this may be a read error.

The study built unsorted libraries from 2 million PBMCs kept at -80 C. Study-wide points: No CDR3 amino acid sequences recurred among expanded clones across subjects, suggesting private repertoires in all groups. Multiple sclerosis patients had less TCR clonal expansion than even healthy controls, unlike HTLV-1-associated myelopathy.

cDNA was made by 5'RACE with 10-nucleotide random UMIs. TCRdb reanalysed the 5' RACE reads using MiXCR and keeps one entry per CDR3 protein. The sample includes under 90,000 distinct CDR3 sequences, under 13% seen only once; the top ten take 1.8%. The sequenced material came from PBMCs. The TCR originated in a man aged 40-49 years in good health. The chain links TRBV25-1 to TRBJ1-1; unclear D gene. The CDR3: CANRENEQTEAFF. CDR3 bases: TGTGCCAACAGAGAGAATGAACAAACTGAAGCTTTCTTT. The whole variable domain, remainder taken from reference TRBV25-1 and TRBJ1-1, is EADIYQTPRYLVIGTGKKITLECSQTMGHDKMYWYQQDPGMELHLIHYSYGVNSTEKGDLSSESTVSRIRTEHFPLTLESARPSHTSQYLCANRENEQTEAFFGQGTRLTVV.